This paragraph reports one TCR beta chain. The study used a library that attached unique molecular identifiers to individual cDNA molecules. Per the original methods: Sample TCR counts, which ranged from 23,224 to 690,600, had a median of 95,638. Each CDR3 protein is one row after TCRdb ran MiXCR on the RACE reads. What appears here as the V and J calls and clone size reflects TCRdb's work, not the paper's. The table shows 85,000 to 100,000 distinct CDR3 sequences, with about 10% occurring only once. The data derive from a study of human T cells and chemical hapten exposure. The time point is: patch test 2, 6 weeks after DPC sensitization. As to treatment: therapeutic diphenylcyclopropenone sensitization with weekly scalp DPC. V was pared by 0 bases and J by 6 bases, with 14 bases between. The length of the CDR3 is 14 residues. The germline V gene has CDR1 DFQATT and CDR2 SNEGSKA (reference sequence).

Sequenced here: whole blood, sampled in connection with sensitization to the hapten diphenylcyclopropenone (DPC). The chain recombines TRBV20-1 with TRBJ1-2; D gene ambiguous. This receptor was taken from a middle-aged man with alopecia areata. Some clones in this sample may be carry-over from other donors' samples. In DNA, the CDR3 is TGCAGTGCTAGAGATGCGAGAGAAGGCCATGGCTACACCTTC. As protein: CSARDAREGHGYTF.